These T cell receptor beta chains were read from a single sample in a study of shared clonotypes between healthy human individuals. Here immunoSEQ multiplex PCR was the method, and the copy in TCRdb shows in-frame clones only, minus some. Among over a million clones, 75% were seen once, and the ten largest hold approximately 1.5%. The specimen was memory CD4+ T cells sorted from blood. The source of these receptors is a man younger than 30 in good health. The CDR3 runs from the conserved cysteine through the conserved F or W. The D gene is left open where the match is weak. Size is omitted from some rows. Given values are once, few, many or a class for expanded clones.

>TRBV9|NA|TRBD1|TRBJ1-3
TGTGCCAGCAGCGCCCGGGACAGGGGATTTGGAAACACCATATATTTT
CASSARDRGFGNTIYF
>TRBV4-1|NA|NA|TRBJ1-3
TGCGCCAGCAGCCAAGTGGGAGTCTCTGGAAACACCATATATTTT
CASSQVGVSGNTIYF
>TRBV5-4|NA|TRBD1|TRBJ2-7
TGTGCCAGCAGCTGGGACAGGGGCCCCTACGAGCAGTACTTC
CASSWDRGPYEQYF
>TRBV28|few|NA|TRBJ2-7
TGTGCCAGCAGTTTAACAGGGCCCTACGAGCAGTACTTC
CASSLTGPYEQYF
>TRBV27|NA|TRBD2|TRBJ2-2
TGTGCCAGCAGTCTCAGACTAGCGGAGAACACCGGGGAGCTGTTTTTT
CASSLRLAENTGELFF
>TRBV5-1|NA|NA|TRBJ1-2
TGCGCCAGCAGCTTGGGTCCCTCTTCCTATGGCTACACCTTC
CASSLGPSSYGYTF
>TRBV11-2|NA|NA|TRBJ2-5
TGTGCCAGCAGCTTCGCGCGGGACCAGTACTTC
CASSFARDQYF
>TRBV30|NA|TRBD2|TRBJ2-1
TGTGCCTGGGACGGACCATCCCCTAGCGGGAGGGTCTCTTGGCAGTTCTTC
CAWDGPSPSGRVSWQFF
>TRBV5-1|NA|TRBD1|TRBJ1-6
TGCGCCAGCAGCCCTGGACAGGGCCCCTCCTATAATTCACCCCTCCACTTT
CASSPGQGPSYNSPLHF
>TRBV2|NA|TRBD1|TRBJ1-2
TGTGCCAGCACCCCAAATCCGAAGGGACAGGCGTCTAGTAGCTACACCTTC
CASTPNPKGQASSSYTF
>TRBV2|NA|NA|TRBJ2-1
TGTGCCAGCAGTGACGTGGTCCCGGGGAATGAGCAGTTCTTC
CASSDVVPGNEQFF
>TRBV27|NA|TRBD2|TRBJ2-5
TGTGCCAGCAGACCCGAGCGGGGGGCTTTTAAAGAGACCCAGTACTTC
CASRPERGAFKETQYF
>TRBV5-1|few|NA|TRBJ2-1
TGCGCCAGCAGCTCCTTGACTAGTGCTGAGCAGTTCTTC
CASSSLTSAEQFF
>TRBV11-2|NA|TRBD2|TRBJ2-7
TGTGCCAGCAGCCCGACTAGCGGGAGGGGGGAGCAGTACTTC
CASSPTSGRGEQYF
>TRBV30|NA|NA|TRBJ2-7
TGTGCCTGGAGTCAGAGGGGCGAGCAGTACTTC
CAWSQRGEQYF
>TRBV5-1|NA|NA|TRBJ2-3
TGCGCCAGCAGCTTCTTAAACTCCGACTATACGCAGTATTTT
CASSFLNSDYTQYF
>TRBV27|NA|TRBD1|TRBJ2-6
TGTGCCAGCAGTTCAGACAGGGCTGGGGCCAACGTCCTGACTTTC
CASSSDRAGANVLTF
>TRBV7-9|NA|TRBD2|TRBJ2-3
TGTGCCAGCAGCTTAGACGCGGGAGGGAAAACAGATACGCAGTATTTT
CASSLDAGGKTDTQYF
>TRBV5-1|NA|TRBD2|TRBJ2-1
TGCGCCAGCAGTCCCGGGCAGCGGGGTCGTAACAATGAGCAGTTCTTC
CASSPGQRGRNNEQFF
>TRBV5-4|NA|TRBD2|TRBJ2-3
TGTGCCAGCAGCTTGGGGTCAAGCGGGGGGGCCACAGATACGCAGTATTTT
CASSLGSSGGATDTQYF
>TRBV11-2|NA|NA|TRBJ2-7
TGTGCCAGCAGCCAGGTCATGGGCTCCGGGTACGAGCAGTACTTC
CASSQVMGSGYEQYF
>TRBV2|NA|NA|TRBJ1-5
TGTGCCAGCAGTGACAGGGCTGGCAATCAGCCCCAGCATTTT
CASSDRAGNQPQHF
>TRBV29-1|many|NA|TRBJ1-1
TGCAGCGTTGAAAGGGGGGTTAAAGGCACTGAAGCTTTCTTT
CSVERGVKGTEAFF
>TRBV6-6|NA|NA|TRBJ1-1
TGTGCCAGCTCAACCCCCGGATGGAACACTGAAGCTTTCTTT
CASSTPGWNTEAFF
>TRBV19|once|NA|TRBJ1-4
TGTGCCAGTACTTGGAGAGCAACTAATGAAAAACTGTTTTTT
CASTWRATNEKLFF
>TRBV6-1|NA|NA|TRBJ1-1
TGTGCCAGCAGTTCAGAGGGGGGATGGGGCACTGAAGCTTTCTTT
CASSSEGGWGTEAFF
>TRBV19|many|NA|TRBJ2-1
TGTGCCAGTTCTTGGGGGCGGGAGCTCTACAATGAGCAGTTCTTC
CASSWGRELYNEQFF
>TRBV2|many|NA|TRBJ2-3
TGTGCCAGCAGGACCCGGGACGCGCAGTATTTT
CASRTRDAQYF
>TRBV4-1|NA|TRBD1|TRBJ2-7
TGCGCCAGCAGCCAATGGGCCTCGGGACAGCGTTACGAGCAGTACTTC
CASSQWASGQRYEQYF
>TRBV5-1|few|NA|TRBJ2-5
TGCGCCAGCAGTCCGTGGGGAGAGACCCAGTACTTC
CASSPWGETQYF
>TRBV4-1|NA|NA|TRBJ2-2
TGCGCCAGCAGCCAAGTTAAGAGGGCCGGGGAGCTGTTTTTT
CASSQVKRAGELFF
>TRBV6-5|many|NA|TRBJ2-3
TGTGCCAGCGCCCGGGGGACTAGCACAGATACGCAGTATTTT
CASARGTSTDTQYF
>TRBV7-3|NA|TRBD2|TRBJ2-1
TGTGCCAGCAGCCCTTCTAGCGGGGGCCTCAATGAGCAGTTCTTC
CASSPSSGGLNEQFF
>TRBV28|NA|TRBD1|TRBJ2-7
TGTGCCAGCAGTCCCTGGACAGGGTCCGACGAGCAGTACTTC
CASSPWTGSDEQYF
>TRBV6-1|NA|TRBD1|TRBJ1-1
TGTGCCAGCAGTGCTACAGGGGGCTCTGAAGCTTTCTTT
CASSATGGSEAFF
>TRBV4-1|NA|TRBD2|TRBJ2-1
TGCGCCAGCAGCCAAGAGGCAGCGGGGGTTTACAATGAGCAGTTCTTC
CASSQEAAGVYNEQFF
>TRBV6-1|NA|NA|TRBJ2-7
TGTGCCAGCAAAGGCTTATACGAGCAGTACTTC
CASKGLYEQYF
>TRBV2|once|NA|TRBJ1-1
TGTGCCAGCAGTGAAGCACTAGAAGCTTTCTTT
CASSEALEAFF
>TRBV28|NA|NA|TRBJ1-1
TGTGCCAGCGTGGGCGCCCAGGGGTCGAACACTGAAGCTTTCTTT
CASVGAQGSNTEAFF
>TRBV19|NA|NA|TRBJ2-7
TGTGCCAGTAGTTCCCCGTACGGGAGCTCCTACGAGCAGTACTTC
CASSSPYGSSYEQYF
>TRBV2|NA|NA|TRBJ1-1
TGTGCCAGCGGTATAGTGGGGATTGAAGCTTTCTTT
CASGIVGIEAFF
>TRBV5-1|NA|NA|TRBJ2-5
TGCGCCAGCAGCCAACAGGTTCCGCAAGAGACCCAGTACTTC
CASSQQVPQETQYF
>TRBV25-1|NA|NA|TRBJ2-3
TGTGCCAGCAAAGGGGGATCAGATACGCAGTATTTT
CASKGGSDTQYF
>TRBV5-5|NA|NA|TRBJ1-2
TGTGCCAGCAGCTGGAGACAGGACCTTAACTATGGCTACACCTTC
CASSWRQDLNYGYTF
>TRBV4-3|NA|NA|TRBJ2-3
TGCGCCAGCAGCCAAGATTTCGACGGATCGCAGTATTTT
CASSQDFDGSQYF
>TRBV10-2|NA|NA|TRBJ1-5
TGCGCCAGCAGTGCACAGGGTAGGTCGAATCAGCCCCAGCATTTT
CASSAQGRSNQPQHF
>TRBV5-1|NA|TRBD1|TRBJ2-7
TGCGCCAGCAGCTTGGTGGGTGACAGGGTCGACGAGCAGTACTTC
CASSLVGDRVDEQYF
>TRBV6-4|NA|NA|TRBJ1-4
TGTGCCAGCAGTGGGCCCGGGGCACCTAATGAAAAACTGTTTTTT
CASSGPGAPNEKLFF
>TRBV5-1|NA|TRBD2|TRBJ2-2
TGCGCCAGCAGCTCAACTAGCGGGGGCAACACCGGGGAGCTGTTTTTT
CASSSTSGGNTGELFF
>TRBV7-2|NA|NA|TRBJ2-7
TGTGCCAGCAGCTTAGACAGCGGCAACTCCTACGAGCAGTACTTC
CASSLDSGNSYEQYF
>TRBV6-5|NA|TRBD2|TRBJ2-1
TGTGCCAGCAGCTCCGGACTAGCTTACAATGAGCAGTTCTTC
CASSSGLAYNEQFF
>TRBV9|NA|TRBD1|TRBJ2-5
TGTGCCAGCAGCGTAGGTGGGGACAGTAAAGAGACCCAGTACTTC
CASSVGGDSKETQYF